This TCR beta chain was captured by sequencing in a study of blood T cell repertoires in COVID-19. Repertoires were generated with immunoSEQ multiplex PCR, while TCRdb's copy carries only in-frame clones and drops some. The table includes about 69,000 clones, about 84% detected once. The CDR3 totals 16 residues. Trimming left V 1 base short and J 0 bases short, with 12 bases between. Germline CDR1 reads LGHDT; CDR2 reads YNNKEL (reference sequence). This rearrangement joins TRBV3-1 (or the pseudogene TRBV3-2) to TRBJ1-2; a weak D match, TRBD1 (6 bases). The origin of this receptor is a man between 45 and 60 years old with COVID-19, enrolled during active disease. Sequencing used peripheral blood. The CDR3 DNA sequence: TGTGCCAGCAGCCAAGGTTCCGGACAGTCTAACTATGGCTACACCTTC. Translation gives CASSQGSGQSNYGYTF.